Listed below are T cell receptor beta chains from one sample, sequenced in a study of regulatory T cells in long-lasting Graves disease. TCRdb reprocessed the multiplex PCR reads with MiXCR, giving one entry per CDR3 protein. Of about 470,000 distinct CDR3 sequences in the sample, about 20% were seen once. The specimen was peripheral blood mononuclear cells (PBMCs), collected when the disease was refractory, from a patient treated with antithyroid drugs. These receptors originate from a female donor with Graves disease. The CDR3 runs from the conserved cysteine through the conserved F or W. Each record gives: D gene, clone size, CDR3 length, J gene, V gene, CDR3 protein, CDR3 DNA. D genes are given only for firm matches. Not every row has a clone size; where given, it reads once, few, many or a size class.

.	.	11	TRBJ1-2	TRBV19	CASTATGGYTF	TGTGCCAGTACCGCGACAGGAGGCTACACCTTC
TRBD1	many	15	TRBJ1-2	TRBV6-5	CASSYRGQGADGYTF	TGTGCCAGCAGTTATCGCGGACAGGGGGCTGATGGCTACACCTTC
.	many	15	TRBJ1-4	TRBV6-2/TRBV6-3	CASRDGGGTNEKLFF	TGTGCCAGCAGGGACGGGGGCGGAACTAATGAAAAACTGTTTTTT
.	many	15	TRBJ2-2	TRBV28	CASTSASEWTGELFF	TGTGCCAGCACTTCGGCAAGCGAATGGACCGGGGAGCTGTTTTTT
TRBD1	few	13	TRBJ1-1	TRBV19	CASSDRAVTEAFF	TGTGCCAGTAGTGACAGGGCGGTCACTGAAGCTTTCTTT
.	few	11	TRBJ2-7	TRBV27	CASSLFLEQYF	TGTGCCAGCAGTTTATTTCTCGAGCAGTACTTC
.	few	12	TRBJ1-1	TRBV7-9	CASSLIRGMAFF	TGTGCCAGCAGCTTAATTCGAGGGATGGCTTTCTTT
.	.	13	TRBJ2-2	TRBV6-2/TRBV6-3	CASSYSSSGELFF	TGTGCCAGCAGTTACTCATCTTCCGGGGAGCTGTTTTTT
.	many	17	TRBJ2-7	TRBV28	CASTLMRAEGAWYEQYF	TGTGCCAGCACACTGATGAGGGCGGAGGGGGCGTGGTACGAGCAGTACTTC
TRBD2	many	15	TRBJ2-7	TRBV30	CASESWTSGNYEQYF	TGTGCCTCCGAGAGTTGGACTAGCGGAAACTACGAGCAGTACTTC
.	few	16	TRBJ2-1	TRBV24-1	CATSLHPASSYNEQFF	TGTGCCACCAGTTTACATCCTGCCAGCTCCTACAATGAGCAGTTCTTC
.	.	12	TRBJ1-5	TRBV6-1	CASRNGNQPQHF	TGTGCCAGCCGGAATGGCAATCAGCCCCAGCATTTT
TRBD2	.	15	TRBJ2-1	TRBV11-2	CASSLDTSGVEKQFF	TGTGCCAGCAGCTTAGACACTAGCGGGGTTGAGAAGCAGTTCTTC
.	.	13	TRBJ2-1	TRBV19	CASSLLAGNEQFF	TGTGCCAGTAGTCTACTGGCGGGCAATGAGCAGTTCTTC
TRBD1	.	19	TRBJ1-1	TRBV6-5	CASSYSRARGRDMNTEAFF	TGTGCCAGCAGTTACTCGAGGGCCAGGGGGCGAGATATGAACACTGAAGCTTTCTTT
.	.	15	TRBJ1-5	TRBV19	CASSISSGGTEPQHF	TGTGCCAGTAGTATTTCGAGTGGGGGGACGGAGCCCCAGCATTTT
TRBD1	many	16	TRBJ2-7	TRBV28	CASSFTGTGLAYEQYF	TGTGCCAGCAGTTTTACCGGGACAGGCCTAGCCTACGAGCAGTACTTC
.	once	14	TRBJ1-1	TRBV7-9	CASSLVRSGSEAFF	TGTGCCAGCAGCTTAGTCAGGAGTGGGTCTGAAGCTTTCTTT
TRBD1	many	14	TRBJ1-1	TRBV28	CASRTQGSYAEAFF	TGTGCCAGCAGAACACAGGGGTCATACGCTGAAGCTTTCTTT
TRBD1	few	13	TRBJ2-4	TRBV6-1	CASTPDRGRIQYF	TGTGCCAGCACTCCCGACAGGGGACGCATTCAGTACTTC
.	many	11	TRBJ1-2	TRBV29-1	CSVQQGSGYTF	TGCAGCGTTCAACAGGGTAGCGGCTACACCTTC
TRBD2	many	13	TRBJ2-7	TRBV12-5	CASPPGGRHEQYF	TGTGCTAGTCCCCCGGGAGGACGCCACGAGCAGTACTTC
TRBD1	many	13	TRBJ2-7	TRBV6-1	CASSHRTGVEQYF	TGTGCCAGCAGCCACCGGACAGGGGTCGAGCAGTACTTC
.	few	11	TRBJ2-7	TRBV5-8	CASRLADEQYF	TGTGCCAGCCGCCTGGCGGACGAGCAGTACTTC
TRBD1	many	14	TRBJ1-1	TRBV27	CASRKGQGVTEAFF	TGTGCCAGCAGAAAGGGACAGGGAGTGACTGAAGCTTTCTTT
.	many	15	TRBJ2-7	TRBV5-1	CASSLREKPTYEQYF	TGCGCCAGCAGCTTGAGAGAGAAACCAACCTACGAGCAGTACTTC
.	.	12	TRBJ2-7	TRBV20-1	CSAGWGSYEQYF	TGCAGTGCGGGGTGGGGCTCCTACGAGCAGTACTTC
.	.	15	TRBJ1-5	TRBV4-2	CASSQDPVSNQPQHF	TGTGCCAGCAGCCAAGATCCGGTTAGCAATCAGCCCCAGCATTTT
TRBD2	.	13	TRBJ2-7	TRBV7-9	CAGTSGGSYEQYF	TGTGCCGGCACGAGCGGGGGTTCCTACGAGCAGTACTTC
TRBD2	many	14	TRBJ2-5	TRBV7-9	CASSSRLAEETQYF	TGTGCCAGCAGCTCAAGACTAGCGGAAGAGACCCAGTACTTC
.	.	16	TRBJ2-5	TRBV7-2	CASSLDTGPRQETQYF	TGTGCCAGCAGCTTAGACACAGGGCCCCGCCAAGAGACCCAGTACTTC
.	.	15	TRBJ1-2	TRBV10-2	CASSPIDRTNYGYTF	TGCGCCAGCAGTCCCATCGACAGGACTAACTATGGCTACACCTTC
.	many	13	TRBJ2-7	TRBV2	CASSESAAREQYF	TGTGCCAGCAGTGAATCTGCTGCCCGCGAGCAGTACTTC
.	many	13	TRBJ1-2	TRBV29-1	CSVEGRSGSGYTF	TGCAGCGTTGAAGGGCGGAGCGGCTCGGGCTACACCTTC
TRBD2	.	16	TRBJ2-5	TRBV4-2	CASSQDPPSGQETQYF	TGTGCCAGCAGCCAAGATCCCCCTAGCGGCCAAGAGACCCAGTACTTC
.	many	12	TRBJ2-5	TRBV28	CASRAPPWAQYF	TGTGCCAGCAGGGCGCCCCCTTGGGCCCAGTACTTC
.	many	15	TRBJ2-7	TRBV5-1	CASKTQGATSYEQYF	TGCGCCAGCAAAACTCAAGGGGCAACCTCCTACGAGCAGTACTTC